A single sample is the source of the 16 T cell receptor beta chains below, sequenced in a study of blood T cell repertoires in COVID-19. Clones were read by immunoSEQ multiplex PCR, and TCRdb kept only the in-frame ones, dropping some. The table includes 87,000 or so clones, more than 70% detected once. Material: peripheral blood. The source of these receptors is a woman older than 75 in a cohort sampled during active or convalescent COVID-19.

The J gene is TRBJ1-5, the V gene TRBV24-1, with D perhaps matching TRBD1 (6 bases). Germline V gene lookup returns CDR1 KGHDR and CDR2 SFDVKD. CDR3 size: 15 residues. Trimming took 3 bases from V and 6 from J, leaving 14 bases between them. The CDR3 sequence is CATSDTTGKSQPQHF. In DNA form, the CDR3 reads TGTGCCACCAGTGATACGACAGGAAAGAGTCAGCCCCAGCATTTT.

The genes are TRBV10-2 and TRBJ1-5; 10 bases map to TRBD1. The CDR3 extends over 16 amino acids. Germline V lookup: CDR1 WSHSY, CDR2 SAAADI. V was pared by 5 bases and J by 4 bases, with 8 bases of the junction left unmatched. The CDR3 DNA is TGCGCCAGCAGTCCGGACAGGGGGAAAGGGAATCAGCCCCAGCATTTT. Translation: CASSPDRGKGNQPQHF.

The chain recombines TRBV7-2 with TRBJ2-1, with D perhaps TRBD2 (6 bases). From germline, CDR1 is SGHTA and CDR2 FQGNSA. V gave up 2 bases and J gave up 5 bases, with 16 bases separating them. The CDR3 has 16 amino acids. The CDR3 loop is CASSLSGAGPNNEQFF. CDR3 DNA sequence: TGTGCCAGCAGCTTATCGGGAGCGGGCCCAAACAATGAGCAGTTCTTC.

This clone was observed a few times. This sequence joins TRBV10-3 and TRBJ1-1, with 7 bases lining up with TRBD1. The CDR3 contains 15 residues. J gave up 0 bases and V 6 bases, and 7 bases lay outside the gene matches. Germline loops: CDR1 ENHRY, CDR2 SYGVKD. The CDR3 reads CAIRRQGPLNTEAFF. For the CDR3, the DNA is TGTGCCATCAGAAGACAGGGTCCGCTGAACACTGAAGCTTTCTTT.

This chain links TRBV5-4 with TRBJ1-4; D perhaps matches TRBD1 (6 bases). The CDR3 extends over 15 amino acids. V was clipped by 0 bases and J by 4 bases, with 10 bases between them. CDR1 and CDR2 (germline): SGHNT, YYREEE (reference sequence). The CDR3 DNA reads as TGTGCCAGCAGCTTGGCGGGGGGACATAATGAAAAACTGTTTTTT. Translation: CASSLAGGHNEKLFF. Full variable domain (missing parts from reference TRBV5-4 and TRBJ1-4): ETGVTQSPTHLIKTRGQQVTLRCSSQSGHNTVSWYQQALGQGPQFIFQYYREEENGRGNFPPRFSGLQFPNYSSELNVNALELDDSALYLCASSLAGGHNEKLFFGSGTQLSVL.

This clone was seen more than once but under ten times. The chain has TRBV4-1 and TRBJ2-7, with 10 bases that match TRBD2. Germline lookup yields CDR1 MGHRA and CDR2 YSYEKL. With 5 bases clipped from V and 0 bases from J, the junction kept 19 bases outside the gene matches. CDR3 size: 20 residues. The CDR3 loop reads CASSDPSRASGSRDSYEQYF. DNA of the CDR3: TGCGCCAGCAGCGACCCCTCTAGGGCTAGCGGGAGCAGGGACTCCTACGAGCAGTACTTC.

This clone was detected only a few times. The chain employs TRBV19 and TRBJ1-5, with D unresolved. Germline V gene data show CDR1 as LNHDA and CDR2 as SQIVND (reference sequence). This CDR3 region has 17 residues. V lost 0 bases to trimming and J lost 4 bases, with 16 bases between them. The CDR3 is CASSIDKIDPGNQPQHF. In DNA form, the CDR3 reads TGTGCCAGTAGTATAGATAAAATAGACCCGGGAAATCAGCCCCAGCATTTT. The complete variable domain, with remaining parts taken from reference TRBV19 and TRBJ1-5, reads DGGITQSPKYLFRKEGQNVTLSCEQNLNHDAMYWYRQDPGQGLRLIYYSQIVNDFQKGDIAEGYSVSREKKESFPLTVTSAQKNPTAFYLCASSIDKIDPGNQPQHFGDGTRLSIL.

The CDR3 reads CASSSGGSNQPQHF. Written as DNA, the CDR3 is TGTGCCAGCAGCTCGGGGGGGAGCAATCAGCCCCAGCATTTT. The V and J genes are TRBV28 and TRBJ1-5; weak D call: TRBD1 (5 bases). Germline V gene sequence: CDR1 MDHEN, CDR2 SYDVKM. V was clipped by 6 bases and J by 1 base, with 10 bases between them. This CDR3 spans 14 amino acids.

The rearrangement joins TRBV29-1 to TRBJ1-1; no definite D call. Trimming removed 1 base at V and 8 bases at J, with 8 bases between. This CDR3 spans 11 amino acids. Germline CDR1 reads SQVTM; CDR2 reads ANQGSEA. The CDR3 DNA reads as TGCAGCGTTGAAGGCGCTAACGAAGCTTTCTTT. This encodes CSVEGANEAFF. Full variable domain (outside the CDR3, taken from reference TRBV29-1 and TRBJ1-1): SAVISQKPSRDICQRGTSLTIQCQVDSQVTMMFWYRQQPGQSLTLIATANQGSEATYESGFVIDKFPISRPNLTFSTLTVSNMSPEDSSIYLCSVEGANEAFFGQGTRLTVV.

V gene TRBV30 combines with J gene TRBJ1-1; weak D call: TRBD1 (5 bases). The CDR3 runs 15 residues. V lost 3 bases and J lost 0, with 14 bases in between. Per germline, CDR1 GTSNPN and CDR2 SVGIG (reference sequence). CDR3 residues: CAWRTDLGVNTEAFF. CDR3 nucleotide sequence: TGTGCCTGGAGGACTGACTTAGGGGTGAACACTGAAGCTTTCTTT.

This rearrangement joins TRBV10-2 to TRBJ1-1; D is perhaps TRBD1 (5 bases). Germline-derived CDR1 and CDR2 are WSHSY and SAAADI. The CDR3 runs 13 residues. The V end was cut by 4 bases, the J end by 5 bases, with 11 bases between. The CDR3 region has the DNA TGCGCCAGCAGTGCTGGGGGAGGAACTGAAGCTTTCTTT. Encoded protein: CASSAGGGTEAFF.

This rearrangement joins TRBV6-2 or TRBV6-3 to TRBJ1-2; D unresolved. V lost 6 bases, J lost 4 bases, and 9 bases lay in between. The CDR3 extends over 12 amino acids. CDR1 is MNHEY, CDR2 SVGEGT, per germline. CDR3 sequence: CASSIGGYGYTF. The CDR3 DNA follows: TGTGCCAGCAGCATAGGAGGCTATGGCTACACCTTC.

The V gene is TRBV6-5, the J gene TRBJ2-5, with a possible D match to TRBD2 (7 bases). The V gene lost 8 bases and the J gene lost 7 bases, with 20 bases spanning the gap. This CDR3 comprises 14 residues. Germline loops: CDR1 MNHEY, CDR2 SVGAGI. CDR3 nucleotides: TGTGCCAGCCAGGTGGGAGGGGGGGGTAGGACCCAGTACTTC. Its protein is CASQVGGGGRTQYF.

This chain links TRBV6-5 with TRBJ1-5; TRBD1 might be the D (6 bases). CDR1 is MNHEY, CDR2 SVGAGI, per germline. Deletions cut 7 bases from V and 3 bases from J, with 13 bases between. The CDR3 is 14 residues long. This CDR3 is CASTAGANNQPQHF. The CDR3 DNA reads as TGTGCCAGCACGGCAGGGGCGAACAATCAGCCCCAGCATTTT.

This sequence joins TRBV3-1 (or the pseudogene TRBV3-2) and TRBJ2-4; 9 bases are shared with TRBD2. Germline values: CDR1 LGHDT, CDR2 YNNKEL (reference sequence). The CDR3 runs to 15 residues. V dropped 5 bases and J dropped 7; count of bases not matched to a gene: 9. CDR3 in DNA: TGTGCCAGCAGCGAGGTAGGCGGGGGGGGCAACATTCAGTACTTC. Translating it yields CASSEVGGGGNIQYF.

The chain recombines TRBV20-1 with TRBJ2-7; D is uncertain. This CDR3 is built from 14 residues. The V gene lost 3 bases and the J gene lost 2 bases, with 14 bases spanning the gap. Germline V CDR1 and CDR2: DFQATT, SNEGSKA (reference sequence). In DNA, the CDR3 is TGCAGTGCTAGTCCACAGACGCAGACCTACGAGCAGTACTTC. Its protein is CSASPQTQTYEQYF.